The 23 T cell receptor beta chains below all came from one sample that was sequenced in a study of T cells in localized non-small cell lung cancer. Some clones are missing from TCRdb's copy, which holds only in-frame ones; the method was immunoSEQ multiplex PCR. The sample has approximately 57,000 clones, 70% to 90% seen once; the top ten hold 5.2%. The input for sequencing was peripheral blood, taken before any cancer treatment. These TCRs come from a woman aged 35 to 70 with stage I lung adenocarcinoma.

Only one count was recorded for this clone. This sequence joins TRBV29-1 and TRBJ2-3; D is uncertain. V lost 4 bases, J lost 0 bases, and 5 bases lay in between. CDR1 SQVTM and CDR2 ANQGSEA come from the germline V gene. CDR3 length: 12 residues. The CDR3 spells CSVVSSTDTQYF. The CDR3, as DNA: TGCAGCGTTGTCTCTAGCACAGATACGCAGTATTTT.

The chain recombines TRBV27 with TRBJ2-2; weak D call: TRBD2 (5 bases). The germline CDR1 and CDR2 sequences are MNHEY and SMNVEV (reference sequence). The CDR3 runs to 13 residues. With 6 bases removed from V and 3 bases from J, the gap between germline ends came to 8 bases. CDR3 residues: CASRVAHTGELFF. The CDR3 coding sequence is TGTGCCAGCAGAGTAGCGCACACCGGGGAGCTGTTTTTT.

This chain uses TRBV7-8 with TRBJ2-7, with D tentatively TRBD1 (6 bases). Looked up from germline, CDR1 is SGHVS and CDR2 is FQNEAQ. V dropped 0 bases and J dropped 3 bases, with 12 bases sitting between them. The CDR3 totals 15 residues. As DNA, the CDR3 is TGTGCCAGCAGCTTAGCCGCAGGGGAGTTCTACGAGCAGTACTTC. Its translation is CASSLAAGEFYEQYF.

The rearrangement joins TRBV6-5 to TRBJ1-2, with D perhaps TRBD1 (6 bases). This CDR3 has 15 amino acids. Trimming took 0 bases from V and 3 from J, leaving 11 bases between them. Germline lookup yields CDR1 MNHEY and CDR2 SVGAGI. This CDR3 is CASSYSRTAYYGYTF. CDR3 coding DNA: TGTGCCAGCAGTTACTCGCGGACAGCTTACTATGGCTACACCTTC.

This clone was found once. The gene calls are TRBV5-1 and TRBJ2-2; D is uncertain. The V end lost 2 bases, the J end lost 0 bases, and 8 bases lay between the germline ends. This CDR3 spans 15 amino acids. The germline gives CDR1 SGHRS, CDR2 YFSETQ. CDR3 sequence: CASSLLTSNTGELFF. The CDR3 nucleotides read TGCGCCAGCAGCTTACTCACCTCGAACACCGGGGAGCTGTTTTTT.

The chain has TRBV2 and TRBJ2-3, with TRBD2 matching 10 bases. The germline V gene has CDR1 SNHLY and CDR2 FYNNEI. J was trimmed by 7 bases and V by 3 bases; bases with no gene match: 7. The CDR3 runs to 15 residues. CDR3 loop: CASSDQRGGLNTQYF. CDR3 DNA sequence: TGTGCCAGCAGTGATCAGCGGGGGGGCCTAAATACGCAGTATTTT. Filled out from reference TRBV2 and TRBJ2-3, the complete variable domain reads EPEVTQTPSHQVTQMGQEVILRCVPISNHLYFYWYRQILGQKVEFLVSFYNNEISEKSEIFDDQFSVERPDGSNFTLKIRSTKLEDSAMYFCASSDQRGGLNTQYFGPGTRLTVL.

This CDR3 reads CAVSGTQYF. The CDR3 DNA reads as TGTGCCGTTAGCGGTACGCAGTATTTT. The rearrangement uses TRBV15 and TRBJ2-3; D may be TRBD2 (6 bases). V lost 11 bases and J 8 bases, leaving 8 bases between the germline ends. The CDR3 is 9 residues long. Germline V lookup: CDR1 LNHNV, CDR2 YYDKDF (reference sequence).

The chain is built from TRBV2 and TRBJ1-2; D may be TRBD1 (5 bases). Trimming removed 3 bases at V and 7 bases at J, with 12 bases between. Germline CDR1 SNHLY, CDR2 FYNNEI. The CDR3 is 13 residues long. The CDR3 here is CASSDGTLVGYTF. The CDR3 nucleotides are TGTGCCAGCAGTGACGGGACGCTGGTTGGCTACACCTTC.

V usage is TRBV27 and J usage is TRBJ2-7, with 8 bases aligning to TRBD2. After removal of 2 bases from V and 2 bases from J, the junction contained 2 bases not matched to a gene. Germline V gene lookup returns CDR1 MNHEY and CDR2 SMNVEV (reference sequence). The CDR3 totals 14 residues. Here the CDR3 reads CASSLAGGPYEQYF. Here the CDR3 DNA reads TGTGCCAGCAGTTTAGCGGGGGGCCCCTACGAGCAGTACTTC.

The chain is built from TRBV11-2 and TRBJ2-7, with 7 bases that match TRBD1. V gave up 5 bases and J gave up 0 bases; unmatched junction bases: 13. This CDR3 has 17 amino acids. The V gene's germline CDR1 is SGHAT and CDR2 FQNNGV. The CDR3 region has the DNA TGTGCCAGCAGCCTACGGACCGGGACAGTAAGCTCCTACGAGCAGTACTTC. This codes for CASSLRTGTVSSYEQYF.

This clone showed up just a few times. The chain has TRBV19 and TRBJ1-1, with D possibly TRBD1 on 6 matching bases. Germline CDR1 and CDR2: LNHDA and SQIVND (reference sequence). V was cut by 3 bases and J by 1 base, with 21 bases left in between. The CDR3 length is 18 residues. CDR3: CASSIRGARAVGNTEAFF. Written as DNA, the CDR3 is TGTGCCAGTAGTATTAGGGGGGCCAGGGCGGTCGGGAACACTGAAGCTTTCTTT.

With respect to this clone: Relative to the germline gene, one junction end is altered; a read error may explain this. V gene TRBV6-6 combines with J gene TRBJ2-3; unclear D gene. This CDR3 comprises 13 residues. Germline CDR1 is MNHNY and CDR2 is SVGAGI (reference sequence). CDR3 sequence: CASTYGSTDTQYF. The CDR3 DNA reads TGTGCCAGCACTTACGGGAGCACAGATACGCAGTATTTT.

The chain joins TRBV18 to TRBJ1-2; perhaps TRBD1 as D (5 bases). There are 14 residues in the CDR3. V was cut by 1 base and J by 4 bases, with 10 bases left in between. CDR1 is KGHSH and CDR2 is LQKENI in the germline V gene. The CDR3 spells CASSPLDNGYGYTF. DNA for the CDR3: TGTGCCAGCTCACCACTGGACAATGGCTATGGCTACACCTTC.

V gene TRBV5-1 combines with J gene TRBJ1-4; D unresolved. Trimming left V 7 bases short and J 0 bases short, with 7 bases between. In germline, CDR1 is SGHRS, CDR2 YFSETQ. This CDR3 spans 13 amino acids. DNA of the CDR3: TGCGCCAGCTCCTCCGCAACTAATGAAAAACTGTTTTTT. This sequence encodes CASSSATNEKLFF.

The chain combines TRBV7-3 with TRBJ2-1, with D perhaps being TRBD1 or TRBD2 (6 bases each). The germline V and J ends were trimmed by 5 bases and 7 bases, with 9 bases remaining between them. The CDR3 totals 12 residues. CDR1 is SGHTA, CDR2 FQGTGA, per germline. CDR3 in amino acids: CASSIGGNEQFF. Written as DNA, the CDR3 is TGTGCCAGCAGCATAGGGGGGAATGAGCAGTTCTTC.

As concerns this clone: Relative to the germline gene, one junction end is altered; a read error may explain this. The chain employs TRBV7-2 and TRBJ2-1; 11 bases are shared with TRBD2. This CDR3 has 18 residues. Germline V lookup: CDR1 SGHTA, CDR2 FQGNSA. The CDR3 protein is CASRLAGGPGRLLNEQFF. The CDR3 DNA reads as TGTGCCAGCAGGTTAGCGGGGGGGCCGGGTCGGCTGCTCAATGAGCAGTTCTTC.

V gene TRBV11-2 combines with J gene TRBJ2-2; 16 nucleotides align to TRBD2. The germline gives CDR1 SGHAT, CDR2 FQNNGV. The CDR3 contains 17 residues. The junction had 7 bases not matched to a gene; V was cut back by 5 bases and J by 7 bases. The CDR3 region is CASSPGLAGGRIGELFF. CDR3 nucleotide sequence: TGTGCCAGCAGCCCGGGACTAGCGGGGGGGCGGATCGGGGAGCTGTTTTTT.

The chain employs TRBV6-5 and TRBJ2-3, with 12 bases identical to TRBD2. Trimming took 4 bases from V and 4 from J; bases not matched to a gene: 3. The germline CDR1 and CDR2 sequences are MNHEY and SVGAGI. The CDR3 is 15 amino acids. CDR3 amino acids: CASSSSGGAPDTQYF. The CDR3 coding sequence is TGTGCCAGCAGTTCTAGCGGGGGGGCGCCAGATACGCAGTATTTT.

The rearrangement links TRBV5-1 to TRBJ2-7, with 7 bases matching TRBD2. CDR3 length equals 14 residues. CDR1 is SGHRS, CDR2 YFSETQ, per germline. V was pared by 0 bases and J by 7 bases, with 7 bases of the junction left unmatched. In DNA, the CDR3 is TGCGCCAGCAGCTTGGGGGACTACGGAAGGGAGCAGTACTTC. It yields the protein CASSLGDYGREQYF.

CDR3 sequence reads: CASRGTVSSPLHF. The CDR3 DNA reads TGTGCCAGCAGAGGGACAGTCTCTTCACCCCTCCACTTT. This chain links TRBV2 with TRBJ1-6; 7 positions agree with TRBD1. Germline CDR1 is SNHLY and CDR2 is FYNNEI. The V gene end was trimmed by 6 bases and the J gene end by 9 bases; junction bases not matched to a gene: 5. The CDR3 loop spans 13 amino acids.

The sample holds a few counts of this clone. This CDR3 is CASKDRHNGYTF. DNA for the CDR3: TGTGCCAGTAAGGATCGGCATAATGGCTACACCTTC. The genes are TRBV19 and TRBJ1-2; D unresolved. Germline V lookup: CDR1 LNHDA, CDR2 SQIVND (reference sequence). The CDR3 is 12 residues long. Trimming cost V 7 bases and J 6 bases, with 12 bases left between them.

The rearrangement uses TRBV30 and TRBJ1-1; no reliable D call. V was cut by 4 bases and J by 4 bases, with 13 bases left in between. This CDR3 spans 13 amino acids. Germline V gene sequence: CDR1 GTSNPN, CDR2 SVGIG (reference sequence). CDR3 protein: CAWTAQSGTEAFF. CDR3 in DNA: TGTGCCTGGACTGCACAGAGCGGCACTGAAGCTTTCTTT.

This chain uses TRBV7-2 with TRBJ1-3; D not certain. Germline lookup yields CDR1 SGHTA and CDR2 FQGNSA. This CDR3 contains 16 residues. Trimming stripped 1 base from V and 3 bases from J, with 13 bases between. CDR3 sequence reads: CASSLVHNRGGNTIYF. CDR3 nucleotide sequence: TGTGCCAGCAGCTTAGTTCATAACCGGGGTGGAAACACCATATATTTT.